This T cell receptor beta chain was recorded in a study of blood T cell repertoires in COVID-19. The V gene end was trimmed by 6 bases and the J gene end by 2 bases; junction bases not matched to a gene: 10. The CDR3 has 17 residues. Germline CDR1 is LNHDA and CDR2 is SQIVND (reference sequence). Original handling: By means of reference gene primer amplification, nucleated cell counts were estimated. Measured with immunoSEQ multiplex PCR; TCRdb has only the in-frame clones, and not every one. The D gene and trimming were derived from the DNA, and the V and J assignments and clone size from that table. The sample contains under 250,000 clones, about 79% of which appear only once.

The receptor's source is a man at least 80 years old with acute or convalescent COVID-19. V and J are TRBV19 and TRBJ1-5; 10 bases fit TRBD1. The sequencing input was peripheral blood. CDR3 protein: CASSPGTGVFGNQPQHF. The CDR3 DNA reads TGTGCCAGTAGCCCCGGGACAGGGGTGTTTGGCAATCAGCCCCAGCATTTT. The full variable domain, completed using reference TRBV19 and TRBJ1-5, is DGGITQSPKYLFRKEGQNVTLSCEQNLNHDAMYWYRQDPGQGLRLIYYSQIVNDFQKGDIAEGYSVSREKKESFPLTVTSAQKNPTAFYLCASSPGTGVFGNQPQHFGDGTRLSIL.